This is a list of T cell receptor beta chains from one sample in a study of blood T cell repertoires in COVID-19. Assay: immunoSEQ multiplex PCR; the TCRdb copy retains only in-frame clones and omits some. Here the sample spans 120,000 or so clones, 86% being singletons. The sequenced material came from peripheral blood. The receptors originated from a man in his forties with acute or convalescent COVID-19. Each CDR3 is given with its conserved first and last residue. D genes are given only for firm matches. A clone size is listed for some rows: how often the clone was seen (once, few, many), or a class if it is expanded.

j_gene,abundance,v_gene,d_gene,CDR3aa,CDR3nt
TRBJ1-4,.,TRBV6-4,TRBD1,CASSDGTGSEKLFF,TGTGCCAGCAGTGACGGGACAGGGAGTGAAAAACTGTTTTTT
TRBJ1-5,few,TRBV24-1,.,CATSAGGYQPQHF,TGTGCCACCAGTGCGGGGGGGTACCAGCCCCAGCATTTT
TRBJ2-1,.,TRBV2,.,CASSSGPGGNEQFF,TGTGCCAGCAGTTCCGGGCCCGGAGGAAATGAGCAGTTCTTC
TRBJ2-5,.,TRBV7-9,.,CASSTEIQETQYF,TGTGCCAGCAGCACGGAGATCCAAGAGACCCAGTACTTC
TRBJ2-7,.,TRBV30,.,CAWSRDTSYEQYF,TGTGCCTGGAGTCGTGACACCTCCTACGAGCAGTACTTC
TRBJ1-3,.,TRBV9,.,CASSVAVAGPGNTIYF,TGTGCCAGCAGCGTAGCTGTCGCCGGTCCTGGAAACACCATATATTTT
TRBJ1-1,.,TRBV6-5,.,CASTTMAGEGEAFF,TGTGCCAGCACCACAATGGCAGGGGAGGGTGAAGCTTTCTTT
TRBJ2-3,.,TRBV4-1,TRBD2,CASSQVDLAGAQDTQYF,TGCGCCAGCAGCCAAGTGGACTTAGCGGGAGCCCAAGATACGCAGTATTTT
TRBJ2-3,.,TRBV7-2,TRBD2,CASNQAGGSDTQYF,TGTGCCAGCAACCAAGCGGGGGGCTCAGATACGCAGTATTTT
TRBJ1-2,.,TRBV2,.,CASSEDTSLIYGYTF,TGTGCCAGCAGTGAAGACACCTCGTTAATCTATGGCTACACCTTC
TRBJ1-1,.,TRBV19,.,CASRETAADTEAFF,TGTGCCAGTCGCGAGACCGCGGCGGACACTGAAGCTTTCTTT
TRBJ1-4,.,TRBV6-5,TRBD1,CASRRAGGEKLFF,TGTGCCAGCAGGAGGGCAGGGGGGGAAAAACTGTTTTTT
TRBJ2-2,.,TRBV6-4,.,CASSTTWNTGELFF,TGTGCCAGCAGTACAACATGGAACACCGGGGAGCTGTTTTTT
TRBJ2-7,.,TRBV19,TRBD2,CASSIGLADSYEQYF,TGTGCCAGTAGTATTGGGCTAGCGGATTCCTACGAGCAGTACTTC
TRBJ2-3,.,TRBV6-5,TRBD1,CASTLTGSDTQYF,TGTGCCAGCACTCTGACAGGGTCAGATACGCAGTATTTT
TRBJ1-3,.,TRBV9,.,CASSVSRGTGNTIYF,TGTGCCAGCAGCGTCAGCCGGGGGACTGGAAACACCATATATTTT
TRBJ1-1,.,TRBV11-1,.,CASSWREGTEAFF,TGTGCCAGCAGCTGGAGGGAGGGCACTGAAGCTTTCTTT
TRBJ2-7,once,TRBV5-1,.,CASSLSPDTSYEQYF,TGCGCCAGCAGCTTGAGTCCCGACACATCTTACGAGCAGTACTTC
TRBJ1-2,once,TRBV6-5,TRBD1,CASSDRGINYGYTF,TGTGCCAGCAGCGACAGGGGCATCAACTATGGCTACACCTTC
TRBJ1-4,.,TRBV6-4,.,CASSISAGHEEKLFF,TGTGCCAGCAGTATCTCGGCAGGCCATGAGGAAAAACTGTTTTTT
TRBJ2-1,.,TRBV10-2,TRBD2,CASRQGLASSSYNEQFF,TGCGCCAGCAGACAGGGACTAGCCTCGAGCTCCTACAATGAGCAGTTCTTC
TRBJ1-2,.,TRBV3-1/TRBV3-2,.,CASSQDRGWGYTF,TGTGCCAGCAGCCAAGACCGGGGGTGGGGCTACACCTTC
TRBJ2-1,.,TRBV9,.,CASTGSFNEQFF,TGTGCCAGTACAGGGAGTTTTAATGAGCAGTTCTTC
TRBJ2-1,.,TRBV29-1,TRBD2,CSVEHGLRGSPYNEQFF,TGCAGCGTTGAGCACGGTTTGCGCGGGAGCCCCTACAATGAGCAGTTCTTC
TRBJ2-2,.,TRBV30,TRBD1,CAWRKGTGYTGELFF,TGTGCCTGGAGGAAGGGGACAGGGTACACCGGGGAGCTGTTTTTT
TRBJ1-2,few,TRBV29-1,.,CSVYLPQGFGYTF,TGCAGCGTATACTTACCTCAGGGGTTTGGCTACACCTTC
TRBJ2-1,.,TRBV7-7,.,CASSRTTGSNEQFF,TGTGCCAGCAGCCGTACGACAGGTTCTAATGAGCAGTTCTTC
TRBJ1-1,once,TRBV7-8,TRBD1,CASSRDRAAEAFF,TGTGCCAGCAGCCGGGACAGGGCGGCTGAAGCTTTCTTT
TRBJ2-7,.,TRBV6-2/TRBV6-3,TRBD1,CASSYRGRYEQYF,TGTGCCAGCAGTTACAGGGGGCGGTACGAGCAGTACTTC
TRBJ1-6,.,TRBV30,TRBD1,CAWARTGNNSPLHF,TGTGCCTGGGCCAGGACAGGAAATAATTCACCCCTCCACTTT
TRBJ2-5,.,TRBV12-3/TRBV12-4,TRBD1,CASSDRGRETQYF,TGTGCCAGCAGTGACAGGGGGCGGGAGACCCAGTACTTC
TRBJ1-5,.,TRBV18,TRBD1,CASSSGQGNNQPQHF,TGTGCCAGCTCATCGGGACAGGGGAACAATCAGCCCCAGCATTTT
TRBJ1-1,few,TRBV5-1,TRBD1,CASSPGTGGRTEAFF,TGCGCCAGCAGCCCCGGGACAGGGGGGAGAACTGAAGCTTTCTTT
TRBJ1-3,.,TRBV9,.,CASSSVGGGTSGNTIYF,TGTGCCAGCAGCTCAGTAGGGGGGGGCACATCTGGAAACACCATATATTTT
TRBJ1-1,.,TRBV10-3,.,CAIRLGGMDTEAFF,TGTGCCATCAGGTTGGGAGGAATGGACACTGAAGCTTTCTTT
TRBJ1-1,.,TRBV11-2,.,CASSIRQANTEAFF,TGTGCCAGCAGCATTAGACAGGCTAACACTGAAGCTTTCTTT
TRBJ1-2,.,TRBV7-2,.,CASSLGNRIYGYTF,TGTGCCAGCAGCTTAGGGAACAGAATCTATGGCTACACCTTC
TRBJ1-5,.,TRBV28,TRBD1,CASGQGVYSNQPQHF,TGTGCCAGTGGACAGGGGGTTTATAGCAATCAGCCCCAGCATTTT
TRBJ1-4,.,TRBV30,.,CAWSVRGFKEKLFF,TGTGCCTGGAGTGTAAGGGGATTCAAGGAAAAACTGTTTTTT
TRBJ1-5,.,TRBV6-5,TRBD1,CASSRTGLKGQPQHF,TGTGCCAGCAGCCGGACAGGGTTAAAAGGTCAGCCCCAGCATTTT
TRBJ2-1,.,TRBV10-3,TRBD2,CAITFERGNNEQFF,TGTGCCATCACGTTCGAGCGGGGTAACAATGAGCAGTTCTTC
TRBJ2-7,.,TRBV19,.,CASSIDRGDEQYF,TGTGCCAGTAGTATAGACAGGGGCGACGAGCAGTACTTC
TRBJ1-1,.,TRBV6-5,.,CASSKLNREGTEAFF,TGTGCCAGCAGTAAATTAAACAGGGAGGGCACTGAAGCTTTCTTT
TRBJ1-2,.,TRBV29-1,TRBD1,CSVGDGTGDHGYTF,TGCAGCGTTGGGGACGGGACAGGGGATCATGGCTACACCTTC
TRBJ1-1,once,TRBV7-2,TRBD1,CASSRPGQRVEAFF,TGTGCCAGCAGCCGCCCGGGACAGCGGGTTGAAGCTTTCTTT
TRBJ1-3,.,TRBV2,TRBD1,CASKGQGAGNTIYF,TGTGCCAGCAAGGGACAGGGGGCAGGAAACACCATATATTTT
TRBJ1-1,once,TRBV11-2,.,CASSLLQRLNTEAFF,TGTGCCAGCAGCTTACTGCAGCGCTTGAACACTGAAGCTTTCTTT
TRBJ2-5,few,TRBV7-3,.,CASSLNNQETQYF,TGTGCCAGCAGCTTAAATAACCAAGAGACCCAGTACTTC
TRBJ1-2,once,TRBV25-1,.,CASSDKLQYGYTF,TGTGCCAGCAGTGACAAGTTACAATATGGCTACACCTTC
TRBJ1-2,.,TRBV24-1,TRBD1,CATSEAGQGDYGYTF,TGTGCCACCAGTGAGGCGGGACAGGGGGACTATGGCTACACCTTC
TRBJ1-2,.,TRBV15,.,CATSRQLRQDYGYTF,TGTGCCACCAGCAGGCAACTACGACAGGACTATGGCTACACCTTC
TRBJ1-4,once,TRBV5-1,.,CASSLAVGGDEKLFF,TGCGCCAGCAGCTTGGCCGTAGGAGGTGATGAAAAACTGTTTTTT
TRBJ2-4,.,TRBV6-5,.,CASGRQAENIQYF,TGTGCCAGCGGCCGACAGGCCGAAAACATTCAGTACTTC
TRBJ2-5,.,TRBV5-1,TRBD2,CASSFGTGLAGGGETQYF,TGCGCCAGCAGCTTTGGGACCGGACTAGCGGGAGGAGGAGAGACCCAGTACTTC
TRBJ1-3,.,TRBV7-9,TRBD1,CASSWDRSSGNTIYF,TGTGCCAGCAGCTGGGACAGGAGCTCTGGAAACACCATATATTTT